The T cell receptor (beta chain) described here comes from a study of blood T cell repertoires in COVID-19 (dated by TCRdb to 2018 to 2021). Concerning the study at large: Samples from collaborators originated in the United States, Italy and Spain and spanned both the acute and convalescent phases of COVID-19. HLA class I and class II types, where available, came from metadata supplied by the sample provider rather than from assay-based typing. The repertoires were released in a freely available public database intended as a resource for research on the immune response to SARS-CoV-2. Subjects who had been exposed to COVID-19, were actively infected with it, or had recovered from it provided the deeply sampled blood TCRbeta repertoires that made up the dataset. A de-identified subject ID, COVID-19 status, age in years and sex were almost always included in the sample metadata. The prospective study material was composed of cDNA or gDNA derived from T cells, B-cell-depleted T cells, or PBMCs. The samples were drawn from the first 160 participants of the ongoing ImmuneRACE study and from some 1,300 subjects provided by 6 global collaborators. The study at large found these results: How much clinical and demographic metadata was included differed by source and by participant, and the metadata was provided uncurated.

The immunoSEQ Assay, a bias-controlled multiplex PCR, was used to amplify TCRbeta CDR3 regions from genomic DNA. In the original analysis: Within the assay, amplification of reference gene primers was used to estimate how many nucleated cells each sample contained. Sequence reads were collapsed and filtered to measure the absolute abundance of every unique TCRbeta CDR3 rearrangement. For each sample, productive Simpson clonality was calculated as the square root of Simpson's diversity index across productive rearrangements. The immuneACCESS repertoire file appears here via TCRdb, limited to in-frame rearrangements. These files lack a portion of the clones; in checked studies, under half of the deficit traces to unresolved V genes, and the cause of the others is not known. For V, J and clone size, that table is used; D and trimming come from the DNA. The sample records tens of thousands of clones, roughly 72% of which are singletons. The ten largest clones represent around 7% of the sample.

V is cut back by 3 bases and J by 8 bases, with 6 bases in the junction unmatched. Looking up the germline V gene yields CDR1 SGDLS and CDR2 YYNGEE. The CDR3 runs 15 residues from the cysteine to the phenylalanine. CDR3 DNA only is kept here, 45 bases in frame from base 1. The collaborating institutions used their own protocols to collect whole blood in K2EDTA tubes. For TCRbeta analysis, collaborators shipped samples as frozen whole blood, isolated PBMCs, or DNA extracted from either of those sample types. This clone was counted between two and nine times. Which antigen it targets is not known. No qualities accompany the bases; no much larger clone lies one base away.

The TCR comes from an older man with acute or convalescent COVID-19. Recombination connected TRBV9 to TRBJ1-4, with 11 bases aligning to TRBD1. Input material: peripheral blood. The CDR3 has the sequence CASSDGQGAGEKLFF. The bases are TGTGCCAGCAGCGACGGACAGGGGGCAGGAGAAAAACTGTTTTTT.